This is a list of T cell receptor beta chains from one sample in a study of cytomegalovirus exposure and HLA in healthy donors. Clones were sequenced by immunoSEQ multiplex PCR, and TCRdb holds only the in-frame ones, with some missing. The sample comprises about 65,000 clones, roughly 94% of which are singletons, and about 1.2% rests with the top ten. Source material: PBMCs. The receptors were sampled from a woman under 30 in good health and CMV-seronegative. Each CDR3 is given with its conserved first and last residue. The order of the fields is V gene, J gene, D gene, clone size, CDR3 DNA, CDR3 protein. D genes are given only for firm matches. Size tells how often a clone was seen (once, few, many) or the class of an expanded clone, and some rows leave it out.

TRBV23-1	TRBJ2-3	-	-	TGCGCCAGCAGTCCCCAGGGCCCTGCCAGAGATACGCAGTATTTT	CASSPQGPARDTQYF
TRBV7-8	TRBJ2-7	TRBD1	-	TGTGCCAGCAACCCATCGACAGGGTCCTACGAGCAGTACTTC	CASNPSTGSYEQYF
TRBV5-4	TRBJ2-7	TRBD1	-	TGTGCCAGCAGCTTGTCTAAGGCGACAGGGAAGCACTACGAGCAGTACTTC	CASSLSKATGKHYEQYF
TRBV6-5	TRBJ1-3	-	-	TGTGCCAGCAGAGCGGGGAGCTCTGGAAACACCATATATTTT	CASRAGSSGNTIYF
TRBV6-5	TRBJ1-2	-	-	TGTGCCAGCAGATTGGAGGGGAGGGGCTACACCTTC	CASRLEGRGYTF
TRBV13	TRBJ2-5	-	-	TGTGCCAGCAGCTTAGGCACCAGGGTAGAGACCCAGTACTTC	CASSLGTRVETQYF
TRBV7-6	TRBJ1-2	TRBD1	-	TGTGCCAGCAGCTCGGGACAGGGATCACATGGCTACACCTTC	CASSSGQGSHGYTF
TRBV12-5	TRBJ1-1	-	once	TGTGCTAGTGGTTTGGGCCACGGACTGGAAGCTTTCTTT	CASGLGHGLEAFF
TRBV6-5	TRBJ2-7	-	-	TGTGCCAGCAGTTATAGACAGGATCTTTCCTACGAGCAGTACTTC	CASSYRQDLSYEQYF
TRBV9	TRBJ1-1	-	-	TGTGCCAGCAGCGGCCCGGGTCACACTGAAGCTTTCTTT	CASSGPGHTEAFF
TRBV6-1	TRBJ1-2	-	-	TGTGCCAGCAGTGAAAACGGCTATGGCTACACCTTC	CASSENGYGYTF
TRBV11-1	TRBJ2-3	-	-	TGTGCCAGCAGCCCTAGACAGGTCCCAGATACGCAGTATTTT	CASSPRQVPDTQYF
TRBV5-1	TRBJ2-5	TRBD1	-	TGCGCCAGCAGCTTATATTGGGGGACAGAAGAGACCCAGTACTTC	CASSLYWGTEETQYF
TRBV10-1	TRBJ2-1	TRBD1	-	TGCGCCAGCAGTGAGAGCGGGACAGGGTTCAATGAGCAGTTCTTC	CASSESGTGFNEQFF
TRBV5-6	TRBJ1-2	TRBD1	-	TGTGCCAGCAGCTCCCCCGGGACAGGGGGCGCGGACTATGGCTACACCTTC	CASSSPGTGGADYGYTF
TRBV5-6	TRBJ1-5	TRBD1	-	TGTGCCAGCAGCTTTGGACAGGGCGGTCAGCCCCAGCATTTT	CASSFGQGGQPQHF
TRBV9	TRBJ2-5	-	-	TGTGCCAGCAGCCCCCGAGACGGGGGTAGGTTAGGAGAGACCCAGTACTTC	CASSPRDGGRLGETQYF
TRBV27	TRBJ2-3	-	-	TGTGCCAGCAGTTTAGATAGACTTTCGGGAACAGATACGCAGTATTTT	CASSLDRLSGTDTQYF
TRBV29-1	TRBJ2-1	-	once	TGCAGCTGGGAGGACAACGATGAGCAGTTCTTC	CSWEDNDEQFF
TRBV7-9	TRBJ2-3	TRBD2	once	TGTGCCAGCAGCCCTGGTGCGGGAGGGCCCACAGATACGCAGTATTTT	CASSPGAGGPTDTQYF
TRBV27	TRBJ2-7	TRBD2	-	TGTGCCAGCAGCTCAGGTAGCGGGAGGGCTAACACTCCCTACGAGCAGTACTTC	CASSSGSGRANTPYEQYF
TRBV15	TRBJ1-6	-	-	TGTGCCACCAGCAGAGATCAATCACCCCTCCACTTT	CATSRDQSPLHF
TRBV27	TRBJ2-7	TRBD2	-	TGTGCCAGCAGTCTAGCGGGAGGTTACGAGCAGTACTTC	CASSLAGGYEQYF
TRBV6-4	TRBJ2-1	-	few	TGTGCCAGCAGTGAATCCGGGACTCCGGCCGATGAGCAGTTCTTC	CASSESGTPADEQFF
TRBV6-5	TRBJ1-1	TRBD1	-	TGTGCCAGCAGAAAACAGGGGGAAAACACTGAAGCTTTCTTT	CASRKQGENTEAFF
TRBV29-1	TRBJ2-7	-	-	TGCAGCGTTGAAGTTCGAGGCTACGAGCAGTACTTC	CSVEVRGYEQYF
TRBV18	TRBJ2-1	-	-	TGTGCCAGCTCACCACAGGGAGGACCGGCCAATGAGCAGTTCTTC	CASSPQGGPANEQFF
TRBV5-1	TRBJ1-4	-	-	TGCGCCAGCAGCTCCCTCCCCCCGGGACTCGCACCCGAAAAACTGTTTTTT	CASSSLPPGLAPEKLFF
TRBV9	TRBJ2-7	-	-	TGTGCCAGCAGCGTAGACGGGAGCTCCTACGAGCAGTACTTC	CASSVDGSSYEQYF
TRBV11-3	TRBJ2-3	-	once	TGTGCCAGCAGCTTTGGGGGGGGCGCCGGCACAGATACGCAGTATTTT	CASSFGGGAGTDTQYF
TRBV28	TRBJ1-5	-	-	TGTGCCAGCAGTTTACCCAACGGACTCGGGCCCCAGCATTTT	CASSLPNGLGPQHF
TRBV27	TRBJ2-7	TRBD1	-	TGTGCCAGCAGTCCCCGGACAGGGGGGTTTTACGAGCAGTACTTC	CASSPRTGGFYEQYF
TRBV4-1	TRBJ2-1	TRBD2	-	TGCGCCAGCAGCCCCCCGGGACTAGAATACAATGAGCAGTTCTTC	CASSPPGLEYNEQFF
TRBV7-9	TRBJ1-1	-	-	TGTGCCAGCAGCTTAGCGTCCCAGGTTCCTGAAGCTTTCTTT	CASSLASQVPEAFF
TRBV6-5	TRBJ2-7	TRBD1	-	TGTGCCAGCAGTTTGACAGGGGCCATCGAGCAGTACTTC	CASSLTGAIEQYF
TRBV10-3	TRBJ2-1	TRBD2	-	TGTGCCATCAGTGGGCCGGGACTACCGTTCGTAATCTTC	CAISGPGLPFVIF
TRBV7-6	TRBJ1-5	-	-	TGTGCCAGCAGCGGGAGCGGGCTGGGCAATCAGCCCCAGCATTTT	CASSGSGLGNQPQHF
TRBV28	TRBJ1-2	TRBD1	-	TGTGCCAGCAGTTTCGACAGGGGCGCGGTTACCGCTCCCGACTATGGCTACACCTTC	CASSFDRGAVTAPDYGYTF
TRBV7-3	TRBJ2-1	TRBD1	-	TGTGCCAGCAGCTTAAATGGCCAGGGGGCAGGGAATGAGCAGTTCTTC	CASSLNGQGAGNEQFF
TRBV20-1	TRBJ2-2	-	-	TGCAGCGTGGGGGGCACCGGGGAGCTGTTTTTT	CSVGGTGELFF
TRBV18	TRBJ2-3	-	-	TGTGCCAGCTCACCTGGCGGGGGCACAGATACGCAGTATTTT	CASSPGGGTDTQYF
TRBV6-6	TRBJ1-2	-	-	TGTGCCACTTCCGGGTACCACTATGGCTACACCTTC	CATSGYHYGYTF
TRBV6-1	TRBJ2-2	-	few	TGTGCCAGTGAAATCGGGGGTCACACCGGGGAGCTGTTTTTT	CASEIGGHTGELFF
TRBV7-2	TRBJ2-7	TRBD2	-	TGTGCCAGCAGCGCGATACTAGCGGACCCAACCTACGAGCAGTACTTC	CASSAILADPTYEQYF
TRBV15	TRBJ2-1	TRBD2	-	TGTGCCACCAGCAGCCCCGGGAGGGACGGGGAAGACAATGAGCAGTTCTTC	CATSSPGRDGEDNEQFF
TRBV18	TRBJ2-7	TRBD1	-	TGTGCCAGCTCACTCTCCGGGACAGGCCTCGAGCAGTACTTC	CASSLSGTGLEQYF
TRBV2	TRBJ1-1	-	-	TGTGCCAGCAATCCTAACTCTAACAGAAACACTGAAGCTTTCTTT	CASNPNSNRNTEAFF
TRBV7-3	TRBJ2-1	TRBD2	-	TGTGCCAGCAGTTCAGACGGGACTAGCGGCAATGAGCAGTTCTTC	CASSSDGTSGNEQFF
TRBV4-3	TRBJ2-1	-	-	TGCGCCAGCAGCCAAGATAAAAATGAGCAGTTCTTC	CASSQDKNEQFF
TRBV6-5	TRBJ1-1	TRBD1	-	TGTGCCAGCAGAGGACAGGGGGGCACTGAAGCTTTCTTT	CASRGQGGTEAFF
TRBV10-3	TRBJ2-1	TRBD2	-	TGTGCCATAAGCTCCGGGACTACCCAGGAGCAGTTCTTC	CAISSGTTQEQFF
TRBV11-3	TRBJ2-1	TRBD2	-	TGTGCCAGCACCGACGCGGGGGGGCCATACAATGAGCAGTTCTTC	CASTDAGGPYNEQFF
TRBV29-1	TRBJ2-1	-	-	TGCAGCGGGGGCATGCACGAACACAATGAGCAGTTCTTC	CSGGMHEHNEQFF
TRBV7-2	TRBJ2-1	-	-	TGTGCCAGCACCCCTGGAGGTTACAATGAGCAGTTCTTC	CASTPGGYNEQFF
TRBV2	TRBJ2-1	TRBD2	-	TGTGCCAGCAGTGCCAGACTAGCGGGACGGGATGAGCAGTTCTTC	CASSARLAGRDEQFF